This T cell receptor (beta chain) emerged from a study of blood T cell repertoires in COVID-19. The CDR3 is 15 residues long. Trimming removed 7 bases from V and 4 bases from J, with 19 bases in between. Germline V gives CDR1 GTSNPN, CDR2 SVGIG (reference sequence). As originally analysed: From reference gene primer amplification, estimates of nucleated cell counts were derived. Libraries were prepared by immunoSEQ multiplex PCR; TCRdb keeps only in-frame clonotypes and omits some of them. That table is the source of V, J and clone size, and D and trimming were worked out from the DNA. The sample lists under 200,000 clones; around 86% were seen once.

The TCR originated in a woman aged 40 to 55 with acute or convalescent COVID-19. Specimen: peripheral blood. V and J are TRBV30 and TRBJ1-4; weak D call: TRBD1 (6 bases). As DNA, the CDR3 is TGTGCCTCCTCTCTTAAGGGGGACGGTAATGAAAAACTGTTTTTT. Encoded protein: CASSLKGDGNEKLFF.